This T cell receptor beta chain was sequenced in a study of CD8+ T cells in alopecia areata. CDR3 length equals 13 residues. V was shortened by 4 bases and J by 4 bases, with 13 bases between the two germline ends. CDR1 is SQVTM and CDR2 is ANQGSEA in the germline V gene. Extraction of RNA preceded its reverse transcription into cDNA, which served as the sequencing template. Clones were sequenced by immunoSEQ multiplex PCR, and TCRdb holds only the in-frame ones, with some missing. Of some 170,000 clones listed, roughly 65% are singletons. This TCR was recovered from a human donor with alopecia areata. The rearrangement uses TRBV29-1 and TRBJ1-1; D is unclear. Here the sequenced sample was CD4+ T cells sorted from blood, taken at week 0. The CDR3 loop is CSVVVVAGTEAFF. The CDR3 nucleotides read TGCAGCGTTGTGGTGGTTGCGGGCACTGAAGCTTTCTTT. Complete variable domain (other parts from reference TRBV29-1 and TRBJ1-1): SAVISQKPSRDICQRGTSLTIQCQVDSQVTMMFWYRQQPGQSLTLIATANQGSEATYESGFVIDKFPISRPNLTFSTLTVSNMSPEDSSIYLCSVVVVAGTEAFFGQGTRLTVV.